The next 29 T cell receptor beta chains were all read from a single sample in a study of OX40 agonist ivuxolimab in advanced cancers. TCRdb's copy holds only in-frame clones and misses some; the assay was immunoSEQ multiplex PCR. The sample has some 61,000 clones, 90% seen once. This material consisted of CD4+ or CD8+ T cells sorted from blood, taken in a trial of the OX40 agonist ivuxolimab. The receptors originated from an adult with an advanced solid tumor such as melanoma, head and neck, liver or kidney cancer.

CDR3 in DNA: TGTGCCAGCAGCAAATGGGACTCAGCCAATGAGCAGTTCTTC. Translation gives CASSKWDSANEQFF. This rearrangement joins TRBV21-1 to TRBJ2-1; the table's TRBD2 call for D was not verified on the DNA. TRBV21-1 is recorded as a pseudogene. The CDR3 runs to 14 residues.

J is TRBJ2-5 and V is TRBV6-1, with 10 bases lining up with TRBD2. Germline V gene sequence: CDR1 MNHNS, CDR2 SASEGT. Trimming took 1 base from V and 7 from J; bases not matched to a gene: 18. The CDR3 sequence is 19 residues long. The CDR3 sequence: CASSEGWVAGGNSPGTQYF. The CDR3 DNA sequence: TGTGCCAGCAGTGAAGGATGGGTAGCGGGGGGTAACAGCCCAGGGACCCAGTACTTC.

This clone was found once. This chain uses TRBV19 with TRBJ2-7, with 7 bases fitting TRBD2. The trim removed 6 bases at V and 7 bases at J, leaving 18 bases unmatched. The CDR3 has 16 amino acids. CDR1 is LNHDA and CDR2 is SQIVND in the germline V gene (reference sequence). The CDR3 spells CASRADKGGSGGEQYF. CDR3 nucleotide sequence: TGTGCCAGTAGAGCGGATAAGGGAGGGTCCGGAGGGGAGCAGTACTTC. Full variable domain (outside the CDR3, taken from reference TRBV19 and TRBJ2-7): DGGITQSPKYLFRKEGQNVTLSCEQNLNHDAMYWYRQDPGQGLRLIYYSQIVNDFQKGDIAEGYSVSREKKESFPLTVTSAQKNPTAFYLCASRADKGGSGGEQYFGPGTRLTVT.

The chain joins TRBV5-1 to TRBJ2-1, with TRBD1 identical over 8 bases. The CDR3 has 15 amino acids. In germline, CDR1 is SGHRS, CDR2 YFSETQ. The V gene end was trimmed by 0 bases and the J gene end by 8 bases; junction bases not matched to a gene: 7. The CDR3 DNA sequence: TGCGCCAGCAGCTTGGGGGACAGGCTAGCCGATGAGCAGTTCTTC. Encoded protein: CASSLGDRLADEQFF.

This clone was picked up one time. This chain connects TRBV6-1 to TRBJ2-5, with 9 bases that match TRBD1. The CDR3 totals 14 residues. J was trimmed by 4 bases and V by 5 bases; bases with no gene match: 5. Germline V CDR1 and CDR2: MNHNS, SASEGT. The CDR3 here is CASSSNRGPETQYF. In DNA form, the CDR3 reads TGTGCCAGCAGTTCTAACAGGGGGCCAGAGACCCAGTACTTC.

V usage is TRBV18 and J usage is TRBJ1-2; TRBD1 matches at 8 bases. This CDR3 spans 16 amino acids. J was trimmed by 2 bases and V by 5 bases; bases with no gene match: 10. In germline, CDR1 is KGHSH, CDR2 LQKENI. The CDR3: CASSTQTGGRNYGYTF. The DNA for the CDR3 is TGTGCCAGCTCAACTCAAACAGGGGGTAGAAACTATGGCTACACCTTC.

This clone was seen only once. The chain uses TRBV7-3 and TRBJ2-3, with unresolved D. The length of the CDR3 is 15 residues. From germline, CDR1 is SGHTA and CDR2 FQGTGA. Deletions cut 2 bases from V and 4 bases from J, with 13 bases between. CDR3 amino acids: CASSLDVGPSDTQYF. CDR3 coding DNA: TGTGCCAGCAGCTTAGACGTAGGGCCATCAGATACGCAGTATTTT.

This clone appeared once. This sequence joins TRBV19 and TRBJ1-2; no reliable D call. CDR1 and CDR2 from the germline V gene are LNHDA and SQIVND (reference sequence). This CDR3 spans 14 amino acids. Between the trimmed V and J ends, which lost 6 bases and 2 bases, there was a span of 13 bases. The CDR3 nucleotides are TGTGCCAGTAGCGAGGATAGGAGGAACTATGGCTACACCTTC. It encodes CASSEDRRNYGYTF.

The rearrangement uses TRBV11-3 and TRBJ2-3; D may be TRBD1 (5 bases). The CDR3 length is 15 residues. Germline V gives CDR1 SGHNT, CDR2 YENEEA. Trimming removed 0 bases at V and 3 bases at J, with 10 bases between. In nucleotides, the CDR3 is TGTGCCAGCAGCTTAGATAGGGGCTCGACAGATACGCAGTATTTT. Translation gives CASSLDRGSTDTQYF. The whole variable domain, filled in from reference TRBV11-3 and TRBJ2-3, reads EAGVVQSPRYKIIEKKQPVAFWCNPISGHNTLYWYLQNLGQGPELLIRYENEEAVDDSQLPKDRFSAERLKGVDSTLKIQPAELGDSAVYLCASSLDRGSTDTQYFGPGTRLTVL.

V and J are TRBV5-1 and TRBJ2-3, with D maybe TRBD1 (5 bases). CDR1 and CDR2 (germline): SGHRS, YFSETQ. This CDR3 region has 17 residues. Trimming took off 4 bases at V and 6 bases at J, with 24 bases between the two ends. CDR3 nucleotides: TGCGCCAGCAGCGGTGCCTATTGGGGCGCCAGAGCGGATACGCAGTATTTT. Amino acids: CASSGAYWGARADTQYF.

The chain uses TRBV30 and TRBJ1-1, with no clear D. Trimming removed 4 bases from V and 0 bases from J, with 18 bases in between. The CDR3 contains 16 residues. Germline lookup yields CDR1 GTSNPN and CDR2 SVGIG (reference sequence). CDR3 DNA sequence: TGTGCCTGGACAGATTATGGACGGTTTATGAACACTGAAGCTTTCTTT. It encodes CAWTDYGRFMNTEAFF.

The rearrangement joins TRBV29-1 to TRBJ2-5; the D gene is possibly TRBD2 (5 bases). Looked up from germline, CDR1 is SQVTM and CDR2 is ANQGSEA. The CDR3 extends over 13 amino acids. Trimming stripped 5 bases from V and 1 base from J, with 11 bases between. In DNA form, the CDR3 reads TGCAGCGTTCGGGGTCTTTTCCAAGAGACCCAGTACTTC. Amino acid sequence: CSVRGLFQETQYF.

V and J are TRBV5-4 and TRBJ2-7, with 9 bases that match TRBD1. Germline V gene data show CDR1 as SGHNT and CDR2 as YYREEE (reference sequence). J gave up 7 bases and V 2 bases, and 7 bases lay outside the gene matches. CDR3 length: 14 residues. The CDR3 is CASSFGDRVWEQYF. DNA for the CDR3: TGTGCCAGCAGCTTTGGGGACAGGGTATGGGAGCAGTACTTC.

This clone was counted a single time. This sequence joins TRBV7-9 and TRBJ2-1; D is tentatively TRBD1 or TRBD2 (5 bases each). There are 16 residues in the CDR3. V shed 2 bases and J shed 4 bases, with 15 bases lying between them. CDR1 is SEHNR, CDR2 FQNEAQ, per germline (reference sequence). The CDR3 DNA is TGTGCCAGCAGCTTATTGGGGGAATTATTATACAATGAGCAGTTCTTC. Translating gives CASSLLGELLYNEQFF.

The DNA for the CDR3 is TGCGCCAGCAGCTTTTACGGGGCCCAAGAGACCCAGTACTTC. This encodes CASSFYGAQETQYF. The chain is built from TRBV5-1 and TRBJ2-5; D possibly uses TRBD1 or TRBD2 (5 bases each). The CDR3 spans 14 residues. Germline V gene data show CDR1 as SGHRS and CDR2 as YFSETQ. V lost 2 bases and J lost 1, with 9 bases in between.

Relative to its sample, this clone is medium-sized. DNA of the CDR3: TGTGCCAGCAGCACCACCCCGGCGGGGGTGATGGGTAATGAAAAACTGTTTTTT. Its translation: CASSTTPAGVMGNEKLFF. This chain joins TRBV7-8 and TRBJ1-4; D may be TRBD1 (5 bases). Germline V lookup: CDR1 SGHVS, CDR2 FQNEAQ. This CDR3 has 18 residues. V dropped 5 bases and J dropped 4 bases, with 23 bases sitting between them.

The chain is built from TRBV5-8 and TRBJ2-5; D may be TRBD1 (5 bases). CDR1 is SGHTS, CDR2 YDEGEE, per germline. CDR3 length equals 14 residues. Trimming removed 0 bases at V and 5 bases at J, with 11 bases between. CDR3 DNA: TGTGCCAGCAGCTTGGGGCAGGGCCGGGAGACCCAGTACTTC. Amino acid sequence: CASSLGQGRETQYF.

The V gene is TRBV28, the J gene TRBJ1-1; D is ambiguous. Deletions cut 3 bases from V and 4 bases from J, with 3 bases between. The CDR3 totals 11 residues. Germline lookup yields CDR1 MDHEN and CDR2 SYDVKM. This CDR3 reads CASSFRTEAFF. CDR3 bases: TGTGCCAGCAGTTTCCGCACTGAAGCTTTCTTT.

CDR3 loop: CASSLLLLNTEAFF. The CDR3, as DNA: TGTGCCAGCAGCTTATTGCTGTTGAACACTGAAGCTTTCTTT. The chain recombines TRBV7-2 with TRBJ1-1; D unresolved. The germline V gene has CDR1 SGHTA and CDR2 FQGNSA. Trimming pared 2 bases from V and 0 bases from J, leaving 7 bases between. This CDR3 has 14 residues. Drawing the rest from reference TRBV7-2 and TRBJ1-1, the complete variable domain is GAGVSQSPSNKVTEKGKDVELRCDPISGHTALYWYRQSLGQGLEFLIYFQGNSAPDKSGLPSDRFSAERTGGSVSTLTIQRTQQEDSAVYLCASSLLLLNTEAFFGQGTRLTVV.

The J gene is TRBJ2-2, the V gene TRBV5-4, with TRBD1 matching 8 bases. Looked up from germline, CDR1 is SGHNT and CDR2 is YYREEE (reference sequence). The CDR3 spans 15 residues. The J segment lost 3 bases and the V segment lost 2 bases, leaving 3 bases of the junction unmatched. CDR3 residues: CASSFDRGYTGELFF. CDR3 nucleotide sequence: TGTGCCAGCAGCTTCGACAGGGGATACACCGGGGAGCTGTTTTTT.

The chain has TRBV2 and TRBJ2-1, with 9 positions matching TRBD1. From germline, CDR1 is SNHLY and CDR2 FYNNEI. This CDR3 has 16 residues. Trimming took 6 bases from V and 6 from J; bases not matched to a gene: 12. This CDR3 reads CASSVLGTGNFNEQFF. For the CDR3, the DNA is TGTGCCAGCAGCGTACTCGGGACAGGGAACTTCAATGAGCAGTTCTTC. Combining the CDR3 with reference TRBV2 and TRBJ2-1 gives the whole variable domain EPEVTQTPSHQVTQMGQEVILRCVPISNHLYFYWYRQILGQKVEFLVSFYNNEISEKSEIFDDQFSVERPDGSNFTLKIRSTKLEDSAMYFCASSVLGTGNFNEQFFGPGTRLTVL.

This chain joins TRBV2 and TRBJ2-3; D not certain. Germline CDR1 is SNHLY and CDR2 is FYNNEI. V dropped 7 bases and J dropped 2 bases, with 10 bases sitting between them. This CDR3 spans 13 amino acids. The CDR3 spells CASILDFTDTQYF. The CDR3 nucleotides read TGTGCCAGCATCCTGGATTTCACAGATACGCAGTATTTT. Based on the CDR3 plus reference TRBV2 and TRBJ2-3, the full variable domain is EPEVTQTPSHQVTQMGQEVILRCVPISNHLYFYWYRQILGQKVEFLVSFYNNEISEKSEIFDDQFSVERPDGSNFTLKIRSTKLEDSAMYFCASILDFTDTQYFGPGTRLTVL.

This clone showed up just once. The chain employs TRBV14 and TRBJ1-1, with D unresolved. CDR1 is SGHDN, CDR2 FVKESK, per germline. Trimming stripped 4 bases from V and 4 bases from J, with 13 bases between. The CDR3 loop spans 14 amino acids. CDR3 bases: TGTGCCAGCAGCCGTCGGGGTGGCGGCACTGAAGCTTTCTTT. Translated: CASSRRGGGTEAFF.

The chain carries TRBV7-6 and TRBJ2-2; tentatively, D is TRBD1 (5 bases). Trimming cost V 5 bases and J 1 base, with 11 bases left between them. Germline-derived CDR1 and CDR2 are SGHVS and FNYEAQ. CDR3 size: 15 residues. Written as DNA, the CDR3 is TGTGCCAGCAGCCCCGACAGACTGAACACCGGGGAGCTGTTTTTT. Translation gives CASSPDRLNTGELFF.

The genes are TRBV25-1 and TRBJ2-2, with D perhaps matching TRBD1 (5 bases). CDR1 MGHDK and CDR2 SYGVNS come from the germline V gene. The CDR3 is made up of 16 amino acids. The V end lost 1 base, the J end lost 2 bases, and 11 bases lay between the germline ends. The CDR3 region has the DNA TGTGCCAGCAGTGAATCCTGGACACTAAACACCGGGGAGCTGTTTTTT. This translates into CASSESWTLNTGELFF. The full variable domain, its missing parts supplied by reference TRBV25-1 and TRBJ2-2, is EADIYQTPRYLVIGTGKKITLECSQTMGHDKMYWYQQDPGMELHLIHYSYGVNSTEKGDLSSESTVSRIRTEHFPLTLESARPSHTSQYLCASSESWTLNTGELFFGEGSRLTVL.

The chain recombines TRBV28 with TRBJ1-2, with D uncertain. The germline gives CDR1 MDHEN, CDR2 SYDVKM. The CDR3 totals 18 residues. Trimming removed 7 bases at V and 4 bases at J, with 28 bases between. The CDR3 region has the DNA TGTGCCAGCACTCCAATTAGGAACGGCGGCCCCCGGGGCTATGGCTACACCTTC. Translating gives CASTPIRNGGPRGYGYTF.

The rearrangement uses TRBV10-1 and TRBJ2-2, with 12 bases identical to TRBD2. CDR1 and CDR2 (germline): WNHNN, SYGVQD (reference sequence). This CDR3 has 18 amino acids. The V segment lost 7 bases and the J segment 4 bases; nucleotides outside the gene matches: 13. CDR3 in amino acids: CASTPGTSGPRRTGELFF. The CDR3 region has the DNA TGCGCCAGCACCCCAGGGACTAGCGGGCCTCGGCGCACCGGGGAGCTGTTTTTT.

The genes are TRBV2 and TRBJ2-1; the match to TRBD1 covers 8 bases. V dropped 6 bases and J dropped 10; count of bases not matched to a gene: 5. This CDR3 is built from 12 residues. CDR1 is SNHLY and CDR2 is FYNNEI in the germline V gene. The CDR3, as DNA: TGTGCCAGCAGGCGAAACAGGGGGGAGCAGTTCTTC. Protein sequence: CASRRNRGEQFF.

J is TRBJ1-1 and V is TRBV19, with 9 bases fitting TRBD1. The CDR3 runs 13 residues. The V gene end was trimmed by 8 bases and the J gene end by 7 bases; junction bases not matched to a gene: 8. The germline V gene has CDR1 LNHDA and CDR2 SQIVND (reference sequence). The CDR3 DNA reads as TGTGCCAGTCGAACAGGGGGCGCTTATGAAGCTTTCTTT. As protein: CASRTGGAYEAFF.